Presented here are 5 T cell receptor beta chains from one specimen sequenced in a study of early T cells in non-severe SARS-CoV-2 infection. Each CDR3 protein is one row after TCRdb ran MiXCR on the 5' RACE reads. Altogether around 66,000 distinct CDR3 sequences are present, about 13% being singletons, with the ten largest covering roughly 8.7%. Sequenced input: whole blood. The receptor source for this set is an adult who was a healthcare worker with PCR-confirmed SARS-CoV-2 infection or an uninfected control (not recorded which).

This clonotype was seen at least ten times. This chain links TRBV10-3 with TRBJ2-1; weak D call: TRBD1 (6 bases). This CDR3 comprises 15 residues. Trimming removed 4 bases at V and 5 bases at J, with 15 bases between. Germline-derived CDR1 and CDR2 are ENHRY and SYGVKD. The CDR3 DNA is TGTGCCATCAGTGGCTCCTGGACAGCCCACAATGAGCAGTTCTTC. Its translation is CAISGSWTAHNEQFF.

The chain employs TRBV11-2 and TRBJ2-2; either TRBD1 or TRBD2 may supply D (5 bases each). The germline V gene has CDR1 SGHAT and CDR2 FQNNGV. The CDR3 is 13 amino acids. Trimming stripped 6 bases from V and 4 bases from J, with 9 bases between. CDR3 DNA sequence: TGTGCCAGCAGGAAGGGGACCACCGGGGAGCTGTTTTTT. Translated: CASRKGTTGELFF.

The gene calls are TRBV30 and TRBJ2-7; 10 bases are shared with TRBD1. The CDR3 covers 13 residues. V shed 4 bases, J shed 5 bases, and the junction held 5 bases outside the gene matches. The germline gives CDR1 GTSNPN, CDR2 SVGIG (reference sequence). This CDR3 is CAWMKTGGHEQYF. The CDR3 DNA reads TGTGCCTGGATGAAGACAGGGGGCCACGAGCAGTACTTC.

Only a few counts were recorded for this clonotype. The rearrangement links TRBV11-2 to TRBJ1-1; 7 bases are a match to TRBD1. Germline V gene data show CDR1 as SGHAT and CDR2 as FQNNGV. Trimming at V came to 4 bases and at J to 10 bases, leaving 6 bases not matched to a gene. This CDR3 region has 12 residues. CDR3 amino acids: CASSWGQSGAFF. CDR3 nucleotides: TGTGCCAGCAGCTGGGGACAGTCGGGAGCTTTCTTT.

This clonotype was counted at least ten times. The chain is built from TRBV7-8 and TRBJ1-3, with 9 positions matching TRBD1. V trimming: 1 base; J trimming: 4 bases; junction bases outside the gene matches: 5. This CDR3 has 16 residues. CDR1 and CDR2 from the germline V gene are SGHVS and FQNEAQ. CDR3 sequence: CASSLVPGTGGNTIYF. CDR3 coding DNA: TGTGCCAGCAGCTTAGTCCCTGGGACAGGGGGAAACACCATATATTTT.